This T cell receptor beta chain was captured in a study of CXCR3-negative and CXCR3-positive naive CD8 T cells. Regarding the study as a whole: Partially decreased CXCR3 expression was recorded after cryopreservation, and fresh PBMCs were used in most assays. Sequencing showed both naive subsets with comparably high diversity, and memory CD8+ cells much lower. Researchers report that CXCR3-positive naive cells carry more hydrophobic TRB CDR3s than CXCR3-negative naive cells.

As for this clonotype: Its antigen is as yet unknown.

Carrying UMI labels, the TRB cDNA libraries were prepared through 5' RACE. TCRdb re-analyzed the 5' RACE reads; it lists each CDR3 protein once, without DNA. This table holds about 150,000 distinct CDR3 sequences. Triplicate sorts, 300,000 to 350,000 cells apiece, were made for each CD8+ T cell subset. The CDR3 is 16 residues long. CDR1 is SGDLS, CDR2 YYNGEE, per germline. The V and J genes are TRBV9 and TRBJ2-7; without DNA, the TCRdb call of TRBD1 cannot be checked. Sequenced sample: naive CXCR3+ CD8+ T cells from blood. The subset here: CD45RO-CCR7+CD27+CD95- naive CD8+ T cells expressing CXCR3 (TNR3+). This clonotype was sampled from a human donor in good health. Some clones in this sample may be carry-over from other donors' samples. The CDR3 is CASSVQAKGVNYEQYF.